This T cell receptor beta chain was obtained from a study of prognosis after radiotherapy for stage I lung cancer. Across the study: Newly diagnosed primary stage I lung tumors were found in roughly 15 patients, while oligometastatic NSCLC after surgical resection of the primary tumor was found in roughly 5.

From genomic DNA, two-round multiplex PCR was used to amplify TCR beta CDR3. For every TRBV and TRBJ gene, a specific primer was used in first-round PCR. TCRdb fed the multiplex PCR reads into MiXCR, producing one record per CDR3 protein. The sample shows roughly 20,000 distinct CDR3 sequences, approximately 50% of them seen only once. The CDR3 loop spans 17 amino acids. Looked up from germline, CDR1 is MNHEY and CDR2 is SVGAGI. The junction had 7 bases not matched to a gene; V was cut back by 2 bases and J by 4 bases. V is TRBV6-5 and J is TRBJ2-1; 11 nucleotides align to TRBD2. The receptor comes from a donor over 45 with non-small cell lung cancer. The sequenced sample was PBMCs, obtained before or after stereotactic body radiation therapy (not recorded which). The CDR3 reads CASSYGSGRAGYNEQFF. In DNA, the CDR3 is TGTGCCAGCAGTTACGGTAGCGGGAGGGCCGGATACAATGAGCAGTTCTTC.